Included here is one T cell receptor (beta chain) sequence, with context. The sample belongs to a study of blood T cell repertoires in COVID-19. The overall study: Acute and convalescent COVID-19 specimens originated in the United States, Italy and Spain. T cells, B-cell-depleted T cells, or PBMCs supplied cDNA or gDNA.

Source study methods: From reference gene primer amplification, estimates of nucleated cell counts were derived. Only in-frame clones appear in the TCRdb table, and some are missing; sequencing was by immunoSEQ multiplex PCR. The V and J calls and clone size are taken from that table; D and trimming were inferred from the DNA. The sample includes about 65,000 clones, 75% to 90% of them seen just once. Losses at the gene ends were 6 bases for V and 6 bases for J; bases not matched to a gene: 10. CDR1 is ENHRY and CDR2 is SYGVKD in the germline V gene. The CDR3 totals 14 residues. Sequencing was performed on peripheral blood. J is TRBJ1-2 and V is TRBV10-3; 7 bases fit TRBD1. This clonotype was sampled from an older man with acute or convalescent COVID-19. The CDR3 DNA reads TGTGCCATCAGGTACGATCGACAGGGCGATGGCTACACCTTC. Translation: CAIRYDRQGDGYTF.